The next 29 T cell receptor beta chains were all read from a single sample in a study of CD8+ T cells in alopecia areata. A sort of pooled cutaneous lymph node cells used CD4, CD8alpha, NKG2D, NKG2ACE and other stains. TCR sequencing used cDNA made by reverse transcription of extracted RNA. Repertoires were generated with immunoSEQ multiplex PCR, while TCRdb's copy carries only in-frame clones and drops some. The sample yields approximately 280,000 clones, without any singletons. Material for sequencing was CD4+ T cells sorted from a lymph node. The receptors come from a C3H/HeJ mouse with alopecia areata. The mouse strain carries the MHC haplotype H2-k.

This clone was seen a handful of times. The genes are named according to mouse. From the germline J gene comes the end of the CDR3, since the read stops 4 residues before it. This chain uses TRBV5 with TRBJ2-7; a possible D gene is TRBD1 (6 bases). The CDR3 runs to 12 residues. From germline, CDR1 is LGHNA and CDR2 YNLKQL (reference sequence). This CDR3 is CASSSQGDEQYF. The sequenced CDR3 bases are TGTGCCAGCAGCTCACAGGGAGAT.

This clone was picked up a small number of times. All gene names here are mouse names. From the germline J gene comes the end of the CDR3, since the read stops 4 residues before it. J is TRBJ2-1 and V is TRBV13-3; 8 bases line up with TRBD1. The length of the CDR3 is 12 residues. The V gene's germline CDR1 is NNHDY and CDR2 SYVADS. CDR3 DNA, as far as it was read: TGTGCCAGCAGTGACAGGGGGCCT. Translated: CASSDRGP. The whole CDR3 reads CASSDRGPEQFF.

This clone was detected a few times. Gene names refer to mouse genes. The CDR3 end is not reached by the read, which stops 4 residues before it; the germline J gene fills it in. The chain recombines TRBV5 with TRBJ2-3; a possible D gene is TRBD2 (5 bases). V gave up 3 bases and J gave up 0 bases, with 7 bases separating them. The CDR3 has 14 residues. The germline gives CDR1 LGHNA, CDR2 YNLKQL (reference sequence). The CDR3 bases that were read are TGTGCCAGCAGCCACTGGGAGAGTGCAGAA. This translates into CASSHWESAE. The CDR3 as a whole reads CASSHWESAETLYF.

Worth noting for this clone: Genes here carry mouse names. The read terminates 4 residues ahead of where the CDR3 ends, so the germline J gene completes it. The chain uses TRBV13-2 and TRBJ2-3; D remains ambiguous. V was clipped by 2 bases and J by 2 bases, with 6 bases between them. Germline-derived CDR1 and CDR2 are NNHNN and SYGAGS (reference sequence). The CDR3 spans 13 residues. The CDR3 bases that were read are TGTGCCAGCGGTGAGGGGATTGCAGAA. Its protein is CASGEGIAE. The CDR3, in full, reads CASGEGIAETLYF.

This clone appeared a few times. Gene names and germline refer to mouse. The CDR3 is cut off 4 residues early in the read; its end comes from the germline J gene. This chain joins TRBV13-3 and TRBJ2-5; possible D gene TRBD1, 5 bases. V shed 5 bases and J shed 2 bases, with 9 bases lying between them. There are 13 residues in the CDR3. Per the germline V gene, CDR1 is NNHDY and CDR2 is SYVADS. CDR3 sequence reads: CASRGHLQDTQYF. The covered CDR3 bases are TGTGCCAGCAGAGGACACCTCCAAGAC.

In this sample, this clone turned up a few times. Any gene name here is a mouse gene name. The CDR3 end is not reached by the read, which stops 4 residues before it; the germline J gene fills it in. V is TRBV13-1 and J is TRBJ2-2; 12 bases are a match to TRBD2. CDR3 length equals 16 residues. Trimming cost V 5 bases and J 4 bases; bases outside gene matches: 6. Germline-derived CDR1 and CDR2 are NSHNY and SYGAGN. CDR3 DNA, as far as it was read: TGTGCCAGCAGGGACTGGGGGGGAGAGGTCACCGGG. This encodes CASRDWGGEVTG. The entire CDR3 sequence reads CASRDWGGEVTGQLYF.

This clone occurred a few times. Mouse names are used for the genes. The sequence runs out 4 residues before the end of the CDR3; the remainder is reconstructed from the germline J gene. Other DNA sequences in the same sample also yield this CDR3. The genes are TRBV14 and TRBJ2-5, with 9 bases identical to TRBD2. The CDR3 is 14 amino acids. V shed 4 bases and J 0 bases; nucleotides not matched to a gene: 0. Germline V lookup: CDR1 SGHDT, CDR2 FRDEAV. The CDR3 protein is CASSLGGNQDTQYF. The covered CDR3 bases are TGTGCCAGCAGTCTGGGGGGGAACCAAGAC.

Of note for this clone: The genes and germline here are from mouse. The sequenced CDR3 bases are TGTGCCAGCATCGACAGGGGGCGGAGAGAC. Translation gives CASIDRGRRD. The CDR3 as a whole reads CASIDRGRRDTQYF. The rearrangement links TRBV19 to TRBJ2-5; 10 bases match TRBD1. The read halts 4 residues ahead of the CDR3 end, with the missing end drawn from the germline J gene. This CDR3 has 14 amino acids. Germline loops: CDR1 FNHDT, CDR2 SITEND (reference sequence).

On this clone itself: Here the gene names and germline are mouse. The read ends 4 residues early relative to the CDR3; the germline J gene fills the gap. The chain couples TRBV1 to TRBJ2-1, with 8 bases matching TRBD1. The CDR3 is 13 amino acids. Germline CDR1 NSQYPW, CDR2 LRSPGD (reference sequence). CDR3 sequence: CTCSAWDRAEQFF. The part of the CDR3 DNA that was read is TGCACCTGCAGTGCATGGGACAGGGCT.

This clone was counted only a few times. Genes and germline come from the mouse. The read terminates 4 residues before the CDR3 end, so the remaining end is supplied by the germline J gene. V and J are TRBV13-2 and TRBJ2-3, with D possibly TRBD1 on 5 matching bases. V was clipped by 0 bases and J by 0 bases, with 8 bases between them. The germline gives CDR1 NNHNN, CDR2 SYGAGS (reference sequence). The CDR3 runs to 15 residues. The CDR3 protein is CASGDATASAETLYF. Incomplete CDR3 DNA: TGTGCCAGCGGTGATGCGACAGCTAGTGCAGAA.

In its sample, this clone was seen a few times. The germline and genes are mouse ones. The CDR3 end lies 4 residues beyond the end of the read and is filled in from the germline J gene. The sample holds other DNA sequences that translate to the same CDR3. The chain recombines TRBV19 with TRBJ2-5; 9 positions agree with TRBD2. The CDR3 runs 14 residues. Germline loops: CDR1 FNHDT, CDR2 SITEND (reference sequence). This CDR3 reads CASSIGGALDTQYF. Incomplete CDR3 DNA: TGTGCCAGCAGCATTGGGGGGGCGCTCGAC.

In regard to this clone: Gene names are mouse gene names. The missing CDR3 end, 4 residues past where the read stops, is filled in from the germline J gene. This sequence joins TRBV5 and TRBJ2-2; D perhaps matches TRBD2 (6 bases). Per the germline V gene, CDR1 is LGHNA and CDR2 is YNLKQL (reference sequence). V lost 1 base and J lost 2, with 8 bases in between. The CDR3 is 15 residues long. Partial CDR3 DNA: TGTGCCAGCAGCCAAGCTCTGGGGAACACCGGG. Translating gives CASSQALGNTG. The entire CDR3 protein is CASSQALGNTGQLYF.

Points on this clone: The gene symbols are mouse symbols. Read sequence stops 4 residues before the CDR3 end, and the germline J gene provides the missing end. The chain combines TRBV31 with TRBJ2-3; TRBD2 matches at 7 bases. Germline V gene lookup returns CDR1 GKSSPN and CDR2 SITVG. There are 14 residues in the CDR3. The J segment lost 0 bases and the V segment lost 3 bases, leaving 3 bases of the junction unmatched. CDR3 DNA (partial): TGTGCCTGGAGAGACTGGGATAGTGCAGAA. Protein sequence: CAWRDWDSAE. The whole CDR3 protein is CAWRDWDSAETLYF.

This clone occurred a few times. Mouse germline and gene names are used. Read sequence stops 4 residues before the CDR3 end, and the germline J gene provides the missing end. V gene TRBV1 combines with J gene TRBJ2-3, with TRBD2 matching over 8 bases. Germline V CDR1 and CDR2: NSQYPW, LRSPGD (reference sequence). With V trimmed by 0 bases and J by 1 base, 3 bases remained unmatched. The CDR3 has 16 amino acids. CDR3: CTCSADPWGGAETLYF. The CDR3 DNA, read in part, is TGCACCTGCAGTGCAGATCCCTGGGGGGGTGCAGAA.

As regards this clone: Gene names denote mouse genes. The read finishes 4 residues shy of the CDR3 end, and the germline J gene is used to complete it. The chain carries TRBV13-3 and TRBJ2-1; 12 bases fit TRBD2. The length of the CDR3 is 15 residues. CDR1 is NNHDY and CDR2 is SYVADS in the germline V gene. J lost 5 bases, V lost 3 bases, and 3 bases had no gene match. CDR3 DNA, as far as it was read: TGTGCCAGCAGTGGCGACTGGGGGGGCGATGCT. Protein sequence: CASSGDWGGDA. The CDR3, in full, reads CASSGDWGGDAEQFF.

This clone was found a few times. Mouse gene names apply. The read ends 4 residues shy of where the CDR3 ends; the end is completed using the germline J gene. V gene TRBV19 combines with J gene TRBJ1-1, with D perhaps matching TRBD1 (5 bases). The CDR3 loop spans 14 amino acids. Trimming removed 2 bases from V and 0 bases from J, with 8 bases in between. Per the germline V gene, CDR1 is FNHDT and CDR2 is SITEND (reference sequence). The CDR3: CASSMGVANTEVFF. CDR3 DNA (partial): TGTGCCAGCAGTATGGGGGTTGCAAACACA. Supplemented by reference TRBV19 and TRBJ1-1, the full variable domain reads GGIITQTPKFLIGQEGQKLTLKCQQNFNHDTMYWYRQDSGKGLRLIYYSITENDLQKGDLSEGYDASREKKSSFSLTVTSAQKNEMAVFLCASSMGVANTEVFFGKGTRLTVV.

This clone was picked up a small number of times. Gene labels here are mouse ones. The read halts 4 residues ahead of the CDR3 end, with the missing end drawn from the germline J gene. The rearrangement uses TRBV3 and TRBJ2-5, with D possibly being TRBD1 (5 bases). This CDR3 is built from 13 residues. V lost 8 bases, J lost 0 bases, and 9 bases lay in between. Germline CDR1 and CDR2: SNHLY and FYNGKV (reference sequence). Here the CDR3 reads CASGRQNQDTQYF. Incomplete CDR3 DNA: TGTGCCAGCGGGCGACAGAACCAAGAC.

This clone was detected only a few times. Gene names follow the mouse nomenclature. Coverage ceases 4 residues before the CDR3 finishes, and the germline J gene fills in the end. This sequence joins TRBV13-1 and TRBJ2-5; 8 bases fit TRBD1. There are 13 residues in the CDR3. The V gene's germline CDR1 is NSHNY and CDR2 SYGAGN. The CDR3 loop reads CASSPTGEDTQYF. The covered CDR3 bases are TGTGCCAGCAGTCCGACAGGGGAAGAC.

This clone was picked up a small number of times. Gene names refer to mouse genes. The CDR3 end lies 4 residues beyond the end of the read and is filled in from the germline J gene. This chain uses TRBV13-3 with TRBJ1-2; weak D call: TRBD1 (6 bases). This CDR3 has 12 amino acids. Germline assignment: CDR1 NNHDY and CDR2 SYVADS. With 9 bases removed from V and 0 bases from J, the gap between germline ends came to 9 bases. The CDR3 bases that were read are TGTGCCACCCGGACAGCAAACTCC. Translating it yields CATRTANS. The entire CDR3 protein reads CATRTANSDYTF.

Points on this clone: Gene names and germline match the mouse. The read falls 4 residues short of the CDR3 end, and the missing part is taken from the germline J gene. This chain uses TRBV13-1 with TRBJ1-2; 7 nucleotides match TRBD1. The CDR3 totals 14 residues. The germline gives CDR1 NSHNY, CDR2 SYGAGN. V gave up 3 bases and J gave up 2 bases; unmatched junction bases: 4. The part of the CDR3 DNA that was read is TGTGCCAGCAGTGGTCCGGGACAGAACTCC. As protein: CASSGPGQNS. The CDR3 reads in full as CASSGPGQNSDYTF.

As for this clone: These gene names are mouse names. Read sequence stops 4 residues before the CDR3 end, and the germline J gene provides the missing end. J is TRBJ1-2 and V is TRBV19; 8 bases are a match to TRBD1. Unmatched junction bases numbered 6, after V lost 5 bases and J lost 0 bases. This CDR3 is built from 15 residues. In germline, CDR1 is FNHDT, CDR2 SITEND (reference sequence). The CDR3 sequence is CASRIRGQANSDYTF. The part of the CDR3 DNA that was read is TGTGCCAGCAGAATACGGGGACAGGCAAACTCC.

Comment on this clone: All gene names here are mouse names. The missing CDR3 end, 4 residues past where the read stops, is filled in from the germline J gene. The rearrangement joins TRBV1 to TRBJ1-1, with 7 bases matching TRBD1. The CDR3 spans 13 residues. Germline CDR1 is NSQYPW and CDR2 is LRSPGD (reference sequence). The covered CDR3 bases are TGCACCTGCAGCTACAGGGGAGAGCCA. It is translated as CTCSYRGEP. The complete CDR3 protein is CTCSYRGEPEVFF.

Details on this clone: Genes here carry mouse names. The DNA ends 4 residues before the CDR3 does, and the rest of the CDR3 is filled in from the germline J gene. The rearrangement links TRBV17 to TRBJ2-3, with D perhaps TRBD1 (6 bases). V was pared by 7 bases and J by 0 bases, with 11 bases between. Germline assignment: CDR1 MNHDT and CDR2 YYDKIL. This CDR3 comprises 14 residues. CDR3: CASTPRGSAETLYF. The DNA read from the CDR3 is TGTGCTAGCACCCCCAGGGGTAGTGCAGAA.

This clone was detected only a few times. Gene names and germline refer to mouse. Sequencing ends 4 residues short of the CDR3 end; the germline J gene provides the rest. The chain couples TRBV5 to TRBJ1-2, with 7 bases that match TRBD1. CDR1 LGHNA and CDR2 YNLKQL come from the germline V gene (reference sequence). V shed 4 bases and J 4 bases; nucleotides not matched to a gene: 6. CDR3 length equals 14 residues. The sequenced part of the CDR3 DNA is TGTGCCAGCAGCCCCTACAGGGGAAGCTCC. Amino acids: CASSPYRGSS. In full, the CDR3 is CASSPYRGSSDYTF.

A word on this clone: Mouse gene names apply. The CDR3 reads CASSSGGRAEQFF. The DNA read from the CDR3 is TGTGCTAGCAGTTCAGGGGGGAGGGCT. The V call is TRBV29, the J call TRBJ2-1, with a weak D call TRBD1 (7 bases). Sequencing ends 4 residues short of the CDR3 end; the germline J gene provides the rest. CDR1 is MSHET and CDR2 is SYDVDS in the germline V gene. This CDR3 comprises 13 residues.

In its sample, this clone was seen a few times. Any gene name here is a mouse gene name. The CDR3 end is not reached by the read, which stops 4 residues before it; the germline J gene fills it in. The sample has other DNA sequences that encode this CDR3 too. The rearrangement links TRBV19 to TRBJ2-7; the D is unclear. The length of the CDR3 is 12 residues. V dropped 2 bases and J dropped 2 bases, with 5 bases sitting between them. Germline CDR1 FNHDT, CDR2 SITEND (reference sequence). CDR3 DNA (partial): TGTGCCAGCAGTATCAGGACCTAT. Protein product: CASSIRTY. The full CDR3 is CASSIRTYEQYF. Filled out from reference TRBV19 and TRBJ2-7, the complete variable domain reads GGIITQTPKFLIGQEGQKLTLKCQQNFNHDTMYWYRQDSGKGLRLIYYSITENDLQKGDLSEGYDASREKKSSFSLTVTSAQKNEMAVFLCASSIRTYEQYFGPGTRLTVL.

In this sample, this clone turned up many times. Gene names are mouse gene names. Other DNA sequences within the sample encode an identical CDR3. CDR3 protein: CASSGQSQNTLYF. The CDR3 bases that were read are TGTGCCAGCAGTGGACAAAGTCAAAAC. The rearrangement uses TRBV13-1 and TRBJ2-4; D not resolved. The read ends 4 residues shy of where the CDR3 ends; the end is completed using the germline J gene. The CDR3 extends over 13 amino acids. CDR1 and CDR2 (germline): NSHNY, SYGAGN. Trimming took 3 bases from V and 0 from J, leaving 5 bases between them.

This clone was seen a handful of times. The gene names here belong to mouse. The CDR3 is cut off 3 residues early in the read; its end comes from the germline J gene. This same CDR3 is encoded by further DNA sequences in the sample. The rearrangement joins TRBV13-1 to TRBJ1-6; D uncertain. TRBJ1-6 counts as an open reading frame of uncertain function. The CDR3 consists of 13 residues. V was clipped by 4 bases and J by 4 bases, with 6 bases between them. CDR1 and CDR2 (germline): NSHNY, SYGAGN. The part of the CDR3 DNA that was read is TGTGCCAGCAGTTTACAATATAATTCGCCC. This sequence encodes CASSLQYNSP. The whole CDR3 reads CASSLQYNSPLYF.

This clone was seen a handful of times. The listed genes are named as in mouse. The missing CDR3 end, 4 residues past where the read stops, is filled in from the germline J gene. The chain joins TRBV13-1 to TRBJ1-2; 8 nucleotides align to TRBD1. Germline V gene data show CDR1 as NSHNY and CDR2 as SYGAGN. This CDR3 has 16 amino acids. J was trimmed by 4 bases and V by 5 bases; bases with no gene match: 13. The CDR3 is CASRAPTSGGGSDYTF. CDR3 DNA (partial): TGTGCCAGCAGAGCCCCCACTTCAGGGGGCGGCTCC.